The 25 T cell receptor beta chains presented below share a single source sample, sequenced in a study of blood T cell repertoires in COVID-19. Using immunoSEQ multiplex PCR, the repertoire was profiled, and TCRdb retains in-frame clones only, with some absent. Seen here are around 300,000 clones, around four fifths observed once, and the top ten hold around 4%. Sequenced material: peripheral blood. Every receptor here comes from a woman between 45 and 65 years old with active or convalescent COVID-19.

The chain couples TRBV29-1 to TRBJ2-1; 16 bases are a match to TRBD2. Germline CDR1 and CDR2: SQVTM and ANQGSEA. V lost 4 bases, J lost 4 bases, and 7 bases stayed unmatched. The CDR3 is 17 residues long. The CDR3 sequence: CSVGGLAGGPEYNEQFF. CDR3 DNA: TGCAGCGTTGGGGGACTAGCGGGAGGGCCAGAATACAATGAGCAGTTCTTC.

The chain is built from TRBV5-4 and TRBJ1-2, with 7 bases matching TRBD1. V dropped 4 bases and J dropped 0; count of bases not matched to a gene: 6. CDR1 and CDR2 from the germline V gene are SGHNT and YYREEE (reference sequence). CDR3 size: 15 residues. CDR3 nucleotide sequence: TGTGCCAGCAGCCGGGACAGACCGACTAACTATGGCTACACCTTC. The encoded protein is CASSRDRPTNYGYTF.

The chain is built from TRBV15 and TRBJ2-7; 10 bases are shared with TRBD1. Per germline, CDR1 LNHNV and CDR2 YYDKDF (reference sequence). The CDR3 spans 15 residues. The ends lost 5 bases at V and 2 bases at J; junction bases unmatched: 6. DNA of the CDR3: TGTGCCACCAGCCTGGGGGACAGGGGCGCCTACGAGCAGTACTTC. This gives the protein CATSLGDRGAYEQYF.

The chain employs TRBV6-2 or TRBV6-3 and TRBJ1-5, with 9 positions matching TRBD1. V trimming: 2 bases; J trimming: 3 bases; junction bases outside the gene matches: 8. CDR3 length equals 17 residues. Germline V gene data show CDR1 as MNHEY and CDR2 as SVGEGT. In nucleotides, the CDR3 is TGTGCCAGCAGTTACCCTTGGACAGGGGCCAACAATCAGCCCCAGCATTTT. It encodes CASSYPWTGANNQPQHF.

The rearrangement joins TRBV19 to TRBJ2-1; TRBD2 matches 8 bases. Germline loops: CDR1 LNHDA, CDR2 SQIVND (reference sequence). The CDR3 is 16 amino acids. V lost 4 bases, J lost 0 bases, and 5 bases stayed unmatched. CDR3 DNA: TGTGCCAGTAGTAACCTAGCGGGCCACTCCTACAATGAGCAGTTCTTC. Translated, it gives CASSNLAGHSYNEQFF.

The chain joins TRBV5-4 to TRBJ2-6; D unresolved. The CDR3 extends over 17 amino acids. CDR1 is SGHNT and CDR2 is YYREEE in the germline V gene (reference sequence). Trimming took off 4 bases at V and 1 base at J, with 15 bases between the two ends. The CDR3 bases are TGTGCCAGCAGCCCGCATCCCCAGTCATCTGGGGCCAACGTCCTGACTTTC. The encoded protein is CASSPHPQSSGANVLTF.

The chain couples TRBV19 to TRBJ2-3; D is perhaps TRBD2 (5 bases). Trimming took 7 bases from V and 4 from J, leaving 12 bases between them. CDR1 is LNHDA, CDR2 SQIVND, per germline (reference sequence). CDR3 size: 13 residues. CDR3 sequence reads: CASTPSSADTQYF. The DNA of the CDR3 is TGTGCCAGTACCCCAAGTAGCGCAGATACGCAGTATTTT.

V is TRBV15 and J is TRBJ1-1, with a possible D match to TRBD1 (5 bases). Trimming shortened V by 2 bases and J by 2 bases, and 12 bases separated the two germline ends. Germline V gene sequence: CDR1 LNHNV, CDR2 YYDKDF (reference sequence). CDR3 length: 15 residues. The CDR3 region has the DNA TGTGCCACCAGCAGACTCCTATGGGGCAACACTGAAGCTTTCTTT. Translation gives CATSRLLWGNTEAFF.

The CDR3 spells CASSFLDQADTEAFF. CDR3 sequence (DNA): TGTGCCAGCAGCTTCCTTGACCAGGCAGACACTGAAGCTTTCTTT. The chain recombines TRBV5-4 with TRBJ1-1; D gene unclear. CDR1 is SGHNT and CDR2 is YYREEE in the germline V gene (reference sequence). Trimming shortened V by 2 bases and J by 3 bases, and 14 bases separated the two germline ends. The CDR3 is 15 residues long. The variable domain in full, completed from reference TRBV5-4 and TRBJ1-1, reads ETGVTQSPTHLIKTRGQQVTLRCSSQSGHNTVSWYQQALGQGPQFIFQYYREEENGRGNFPPRFSGLQFPNYSSELNVNALELDDSALYLCASSFLDQADTEAFFGQGTRLTVV.

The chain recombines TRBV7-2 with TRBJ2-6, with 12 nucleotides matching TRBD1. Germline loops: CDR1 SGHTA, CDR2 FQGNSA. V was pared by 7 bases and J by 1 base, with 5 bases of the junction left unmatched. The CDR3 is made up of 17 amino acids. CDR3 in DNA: TGTGCCAGCATCCCGGGACAGGGGGCGTCTGGGGCCAACGTCCTGACTTTC. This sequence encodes CASIPGQGASGANVLTF. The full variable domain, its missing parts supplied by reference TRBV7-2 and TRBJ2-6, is GAGVSQSPSNKVTEKGKDVELRCDPISGHTALYWYRQSLGQGLEFLIYFQGNSAPDKSGLPSDRFSAERTGGSVSTLTIQRTQQEDSAVYLCASIPGQGASGANVLTFGAGSRLTVL.

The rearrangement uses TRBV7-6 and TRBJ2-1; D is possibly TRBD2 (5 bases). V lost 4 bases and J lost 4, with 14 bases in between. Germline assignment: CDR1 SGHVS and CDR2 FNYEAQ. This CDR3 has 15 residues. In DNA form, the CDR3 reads TGTGCCAGCAGCTCTAGAGGAGGAGGTTACAATGAGCAGTTCTTC. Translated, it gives CASSSRGGGYNEQFF.

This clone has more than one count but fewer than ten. The CDR3 DNA is TGTGCCAGCAGCCGTAGCGGGGGGCTCACAGATACGCAGTATTTT. This codes for CASSRSGGLTDTQYF. The V gene is TRBV11-2, the J gene TRBJ2-3; TRBD2 agrees at 10 bases. With 5 bases clipped from V and 2 bases from J, the junction kept 4 bases outside the gene matches. Looked up from germline, CDR1 is SGHAT and CDR2 is FQNNGV. The CDR3 sequence is 15 residues long.

Here the CDR3 DNA reads TGTGCCAGCAGCTTGACGGGGGGCGCGCTTGGCTACACCTTC. Its translation: CASSLTGGALGYTF. The V and J genes are TRBV5-5 and TRBJ1-2; D might be TRBD1 (6 bases). The CDR3 spans 14 residues. CDR1 SGHKS and CDR2 YYEKEE come from the germline V gene (reference sequence). Trimming left V 1 base short and J 7 bases short, with 14 bases between.

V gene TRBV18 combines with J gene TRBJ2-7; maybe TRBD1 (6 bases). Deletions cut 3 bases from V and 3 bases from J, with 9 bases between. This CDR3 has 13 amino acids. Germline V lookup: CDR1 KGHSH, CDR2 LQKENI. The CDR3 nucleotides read TGTGCCAGCTCACCCGGGACATACTACGAGCAGTACTTC. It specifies CASSPGTYYEQYF.

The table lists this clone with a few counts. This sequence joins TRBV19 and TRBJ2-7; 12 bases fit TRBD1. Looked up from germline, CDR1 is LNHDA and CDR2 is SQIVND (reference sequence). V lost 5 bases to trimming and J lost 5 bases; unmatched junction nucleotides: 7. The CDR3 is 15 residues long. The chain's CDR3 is CASSSGGQGAHEQYF. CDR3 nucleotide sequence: TGTGCCAGTAGTTCCGGGGGACAGGGGGCCCACGAGCAGTACTTC.

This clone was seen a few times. Here the CDR3 reads CASSLDPGYPYYGYTF. The CDR3 region has the DNA TGTGCCAGCAGCTTGGATCCAGGGTACCCATACTATGGCTACACCTTC. The J gene is TRBJ1-2, the V gene TRBV5-4; a possible D gene is TRBD1 (5 bases). The germline V gene has CDR1 SGHNT and CDR2 YYREEE (reference sequence). The CDR3 runs 16 residues. V was clipped by 0 bases and J by 3 bases, with 15 bases between them.

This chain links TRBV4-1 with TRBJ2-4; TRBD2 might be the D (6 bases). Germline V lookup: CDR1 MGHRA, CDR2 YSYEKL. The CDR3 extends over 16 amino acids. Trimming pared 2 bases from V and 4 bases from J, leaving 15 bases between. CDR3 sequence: CASSQPRDAGKNIQYF. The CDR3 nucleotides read TGCGCCAGCAGCCAACCAAGGGATGCGGGGAAAAACATTCAGTACTTC.

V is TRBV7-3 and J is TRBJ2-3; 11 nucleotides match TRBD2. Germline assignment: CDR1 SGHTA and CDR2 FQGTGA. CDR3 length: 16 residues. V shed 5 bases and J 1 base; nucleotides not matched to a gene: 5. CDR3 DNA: TGTGCCAGCAGCCCACTAGCGGGAGTTGGCACAGATACGCAGTATTTT. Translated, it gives CASSPLAGVGTDTQYF.

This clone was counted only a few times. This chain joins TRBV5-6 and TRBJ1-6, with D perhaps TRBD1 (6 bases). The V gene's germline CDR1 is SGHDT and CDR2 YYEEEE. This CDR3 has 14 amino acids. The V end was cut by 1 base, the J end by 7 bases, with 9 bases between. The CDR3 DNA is TGTGCCAGCAGCTTGCGGACAGTAAATTCACCCCTCCACTTT. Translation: CASSLRTVNSPLHF.

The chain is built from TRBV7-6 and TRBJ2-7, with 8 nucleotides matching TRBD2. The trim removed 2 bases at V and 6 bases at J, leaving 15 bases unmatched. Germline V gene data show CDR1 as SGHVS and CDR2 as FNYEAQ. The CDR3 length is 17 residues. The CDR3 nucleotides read TGTGCCAGCAGCTTAAGTCCAACCGGGGGGGCGAACGCCGAGCAGTACTTC. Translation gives CASSLSPTGGANAEQYF.

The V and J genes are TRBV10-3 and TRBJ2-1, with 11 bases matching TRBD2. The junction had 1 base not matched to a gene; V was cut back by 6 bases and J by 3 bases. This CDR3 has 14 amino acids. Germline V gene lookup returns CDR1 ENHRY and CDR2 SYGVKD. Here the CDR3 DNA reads TGTGCCATCAGCACTAGCGGGAGCTACAATGAGCAGTTCTTC. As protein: CAISTSGSYNEQFF.

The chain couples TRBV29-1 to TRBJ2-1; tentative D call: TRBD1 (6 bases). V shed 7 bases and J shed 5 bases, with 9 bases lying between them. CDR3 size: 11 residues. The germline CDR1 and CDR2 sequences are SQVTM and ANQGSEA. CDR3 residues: CSGQEHNEQFF. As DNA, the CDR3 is TGCAGCGGACAGGAGCACAATGAGCAGTTCTTC.

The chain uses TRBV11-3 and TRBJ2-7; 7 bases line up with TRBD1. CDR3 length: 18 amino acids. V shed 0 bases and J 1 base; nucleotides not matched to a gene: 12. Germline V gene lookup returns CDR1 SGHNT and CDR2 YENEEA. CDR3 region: CASSLDSGPGTDSYEQYF. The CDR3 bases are TGTGCCAGCAGCTTAGATAGTGGCCCCGGGACAGATTCCTACGAGCAGTACTTC.

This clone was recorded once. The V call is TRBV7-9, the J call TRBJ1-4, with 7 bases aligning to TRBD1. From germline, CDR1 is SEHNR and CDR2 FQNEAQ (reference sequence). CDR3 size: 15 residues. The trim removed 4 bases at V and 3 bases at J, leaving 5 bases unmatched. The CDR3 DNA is TGTGCCAGCAGCTCCAACAGGGGATCTAATGAAAAACTGTTTTTT. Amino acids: CASSSNRGSNEKLFF.

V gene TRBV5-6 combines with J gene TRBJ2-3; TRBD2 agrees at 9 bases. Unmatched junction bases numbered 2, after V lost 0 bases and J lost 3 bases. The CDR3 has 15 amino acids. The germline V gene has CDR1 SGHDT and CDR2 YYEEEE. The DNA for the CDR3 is TGTGCCAGCAGCTTGGGACTAGCGGAAACAGATACGCAGTATTTT. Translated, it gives CASSLGLAETDTQYF.